The rows below give T cell receptor beta chains drawn from one sample of a study of shared clonotypes between healthy human individuals. TCRdb keeps only in-frame clones here, not all; method: immunoSEQ multiplex PCR. Of about 1 million clones listed, around 76% are singletons. Sequencing input: memory CD4+ T cells sorted from blood. The receptors were gathered from a man aged 18 to 29 in good health. Each CDR3 is given with its conserved first and last residue. D genes are given only for firm matches. Size is omitted from some rows. Given values are once, few, many or a class for expanded clones.

J: TRBJ2-1; V: TRBV27; size: .; D: .; CDR3: CASSLGQGLFF; DNA: TGTGCCAGCAGTTTAGGGCAGGGTCTGTTCTTC
J: TRBJ1-2; V: TRBV7-6; size: .; D: TRBD1; CDR3: CASSLTPGQGANYGYTF; DNA: TGTGCCAGCAGCTTAACCCCTGGGCAGGGGGCTAACTATGGCTACACCTTC
J: TRBJ2-7; V: TRBV6-6; size: .; D: .; CDR3: CASSYVDRLAYEQYF; DNA: TGTGCCAGCAGTTACGTTGACAGGTTAGCCTACGAGCAGTACTTC
J: TRBJ2-3; V: TRBV7-2; size: .; D: .; CDR3: CASTLVTDTQYF; DNA: TGTGCCAGCACCCTAGTTACAGATACGCAGTATTTT
J: TRBJ2-1; V: TRBV6-1; size: .; D: .; CDR3: CASSETASKQFF; DNA: TGTGCCAGCAGTGAGACGGCTAGCAAGCAGTTCTTC
J: TRBJ2-2; V: TRBV2; size: few; D: .; CDR3: CASNSRTATGELFF; DNA: TGTGCCAGCAACTCTAGGACAGCCACCGGGGAGCTGTTTTTT
J: TRBJ2-1; V: TRBV29-1; size: .; D: TRBD2; CDR3: CSVEGLAGRNEQFF; DNA: TGCAGCGTTGAAGGACTAGCGGGACGGAATGAGCAGTTCTTC
J: TRBJ2-3; V: TRBV6-1; size: .; D: .; CDR3: CASSGVVPRRSTDTQYF; DNA: TGTGCCAGCAGTGGAGTCGTCCCCCGGAGGAGCACAGATACGCAGTATTTT
J: TRBJ1-5; V: TRBV2; size: .; D: .; CDR3: CASRSGGGSQPQHF; DNA: TGTGCCAGCAGAAGTGGGGGGGGCAGTCAGCCCCAGCATTTT
J: TRBJ1-5; V: TRBV19; size: few; D: .; CDR3: CASSIERQQPQHF; DNA: TGTGCCAGTAGTATAGAAAGGCAGCAGCCCCAGCATTTT
J: TRBJ2-7; V: TRBV5-1; size: .; D: TRBD1; CDR3: CASSLVAGGYEQYF; DNA: TGCGCCAGCAGCTTGGTTGCAGGGGGCTACGAGCAGTACTTC